The rows below give T cell receptor beta chains drawn from one sample of a study of blood T cells in healthy people across ages. TCRdb reprocessed the 5' RACE reads with MiXCR, giving one entry per CDR3 protein. The sample has more than 450,000 distinct CDR3 sequences, 25% to 35% seen once. The same specimen was also included in a second study, on T cells of mothers and their children.

The specimen sequenced was blood. The receptors come from a boy aged 2 to 9 in good health. CDR3s include the opening cysteine and the closing phenylalanine or tryptophan. Each record gives: clone size, D gene, J gene, CDR3 length, V gene, CDR3 protein, CDR3 DNA. The D gene is left open where the match is weak. Clone size is shown for a subset of rows, as once, few, many or a class of expanded clone.

clone_size: -; d_call: -; j_call: TRBJ2-3; cdr3_length: 11; v_call: TRBV6-1; cdr3_aa: CASRNAYTQYF; cdr3_nt: TGTGCCAGCAGAAACGCGTATACGCAGTATTTT
clone_size: few; d_call: TRBD2; j_call: TRBJ2-3; cdr3_length: 15; v_call: TRBV5-1; cdr3_aa: CASSSIAGGPDTQYF; cdr3_nt: TGCGCCAGCAGCTCAATAGCGGGGGGGCCAGATACGCAGTATTTT
clone_size: few; d_call: -; j_call: TRBJ2-1; cdr3_length: 12; v_call: TRBV11-1; cdr3_aa: CASSPARGEQFF; cdr3_nt: TGTGCCAGCAGCCCCGCTAGGGGTGAGCAATTCTTC
clone_size: -; d_call: -; j_call: TRBJ2-1; cdr3_length: 13; v_call: TRBV3-1; cdr3_aa: CASSQTSFDEQFF; cdr3_nt: TGTGCCAGCAGCCAAACTAGCTTCGATGAGCAGTTCTTC
clone_size: few; d_call: -; j_call: TRBJ2-1; cdr3_length: 16; v_call: TRBV29-1; cdr3_aa: CSVEDIGQHSYNEQFF; cdr3_nt: TGCAGCGTTGAAGACATCGGACAGCACTCCTACAATGAGCAGTTCTTC
clone_size: once; d_call: -; j_call: TRBJ2-7; cdr3_length: 11; v_call: TRBV15; cdr3_aa: CATSDRGEQYF; cdr3_nt: TGTGCCACCAGCGACCGTGGCGAGCAGTACTTC
clone_size: -; d_call: TRBD1; j_call: TRBJ1-6; cdr3_length: 14; v_call: TRBV7-9; cdr3_aa: CASKKGQSNSPLHF; cdr3_nt: TGTGCCAGCAAGAAGGGACAGAGTAATTCACCCCTCCACTTT
clone_size: few; d_call: -; j_call: TRBJ2-2; cdr3_length: 16; v_call: TRBV6-2/TRBV6-3; cdr3_aa: CASSYSFQGNTGELFF; cdr3_nt: TGTGCCAGCAGTTACTCGTTCCAGGGCAACACCGGGGAGCTGTTTTTT
clone_size: -; d_call: TRBD2; j_call: TRBJ2-3; cdr3_length: 16; v_call: TRBV3-1; cdr3_aa: CASSPQLAGGQDTQYF; cdr3_nt: TGTGCCAGCAGCCCCCAACTAGCGGGGGGGCAAGATACGCAGTATTTT
clone_size: few; d_call: TRBD1; j_call: TRBJ2-7; cdr3_length: 15; v_call: TRBV6-5; cdr3_aa: CASSPTTGVLYEQYF; cdr3_nt: TGTGCCAGCAGTCCAACGACAGGGGTGCTTTACGAGCAGTACTTC
clone_size: few; d_call: -; j_call: TRBJ1-2; cdr3_length: 16; v_call: TRBV30; cdr3_aa: CAWSRAGNSVRYGYTF; cdr3_nt: TGTGCCTGGAGTAGGGCAGGGAATTCTGTCCGCTATGGCTACACCTTC
clone_size: -; d_call: TRBD2; j_call: TRBJ2-1; cdr3_length: 15; v_call: TRBV30; cdr3_aa: CAWSVPSGIYNEQFF; cdr3_nt: TGTGCCTGGAGTGTACCGAGCGGGATCTACAATGAGCAGTTCTTC
clone_size: few; d_call: -; j_call: TRBJ1-2; cdr3_length: 12; v_call: TRBV7-6; cdr3_aa: CASSTHKDGYTF; cdr3_nt: TGTGCCAGCAGCACCCACAAGGATGGCTACACCTTC
clone_size: few; d_call: -; j_call: TRBJ1-4; cdr3_length: 11; v_call: TRBV29-1; cdr3_aa: CSVDRGEKLFF; cdr3_nt: TGCAGCGTCGACCGGGGCGAAAAACTGTTTTTT
clone_size: few; d_call: -; j_call: TRBJ1-3; cdr3_length: 16; v_call: TRBV6-6; cdr3_aa: CASSYAADRTENTIYF; cdr3_nt: TGTGCCAGCAGTTACGCCGCGGACAGAACCGAAAACACCATATATTTT
clone_size: few; d_call: TRBD1; j_call: TRBJ2-1; cdr3_length: 15; v_call: TRBV6-5; cdr3_aa: CASSRGQHSYNEQFF; cdr3_nt: TGTGCCAGCAGCCGGGGACAGCACTCCTACAATGAGCAGTTCTTC
clone_size: few; d_call: TRBD2; j_call: TRBJ2-1; cdr3_length: 14; v_call: TRBV7-9; cdr3_aa: CASSLGLAWNEQFF; cdr3_nt: TGTGCCAGCAGCCTGGGACTAGCGTGGAATGAGCAGTTCTTC
clone_size: few; d_call: TRBD2; j_call: TRBJ2-7; cdr3_length: 17; v_call: TRBV6-5; cdr3_aa: CASSDSGTSGGNYEQYF; cdr3_nt: TGTGCCAGCAGTGACTCCGGGACTAGCGGGGGTAACTACGAGCAGTACTTC
clone_size: -; d_call: -; j_call: TRBJ2-1; cdr3_length: 15; v_call: TRBV7-2; cdr3_aa: CASSARLAGYNEQFF; cdr3_nt: TGTGCCAGCAGTGCGAGGCTAGCCGGGTACAATGAGCAGTTCTTC
clone_size: few; d_call: TRBD1; j_call: TRBJ2-7; cdr3_length: 13; v_call: TRBV5-1; cdr3_aa: CASSLGQGRQQYF; cdr3_nt: TGCGCCAGCAGCTTGGGACAGGGTAGGCAGCAGTACTTC
clone_size: -; d_call: TRBD2; j_call: TRBJ2-1; cdr3_length: 16; v_call: TRBV5-1; cdr3_aa: CASTGSGTRIYNEQFF; cdr3_nt: TGCGCTAGCACCGGATCCGGGACTAGGATTTACAATGAGCAGTTCTTC
clone_size: -; d_call: -; j_call: TRBJ2-7; cdr3_length: 13; v_call: TRBV3-1; cdr3_aa: CASSRSGSSEQYF; cdr3_nt: TGTGCCAGCAGCCGTAGCGGATCCTCCGAGCAGTACTTC
clone_size: few; d_call: -; j_call: TRBJ2-2; cdr3_length: 16; v_call: TRBV5-1; cdr3_aa: CASTLTGLRFTGELFF; cdr3_nt: TGCGCCAGCACCCTGACCGGACTGCGATTCACCGGGGAGCTGTTTTTT
clone_size: -; d_call: -; j_call: TRBJ1-2; cdr3_length: 14; v_call: TRBV7-2; cdr3_aa: CASSASEGSYGYTF; cdr3_nt: TGTGCCAGCAGCGCGAGCGAGGGCTCGTACGGCTACACCTTC
clone_size: few; d_call: -; j_call: TRBJ2-7; cdr3_length: 14; v_call: TRBV15; cdr3_aa: CATSPEKETYEQYF; cdr3_nt: TGTGCCACCAGCCCAGAAAAAGAAACCTACGAGCAGTACTTC
clone_size: few; d_call: -; j_call: TRBJ2-7; cdr3_length: 11; v_call: TRBV20-1; cdr3_aa: CSTDSAGGQYF; cdr3_nt: TGCAGTACCGACTCAGCGGGCGGGCAGTACTTC
clone_size: once; d_call: -; j_call: TRBJ2-2; cdr3_length: 13; v_call: TRBV3-1; cdr3_aa: CASSHAGTGELFF; cdr3_nt: TGTGCCAGCAGCCATGCGGGAACCGGGGAGCTGTTTTTT
clone_size: few; d_call: -; j_call: TRBJ2-3; cdr3_length: 14; v_call: TRBV9; cdr3_aa: CASSVVDETDTQYF; cdr3_nt: TGTGCCAGCAGCGTAGTAGACGAAACAGATACGCAGTATTTT
clone_size: many; d_call: TRBD2; j_call: TRBJ2-7; cdr3_length: 15; v_call: TRBV6-2/TRBV6-3; cdr3_aa: CASSSRTSGRYEQYF; cdr3_nt: TGTGCCAGCAGTTCCCGGACTAGCGGAAGATACGAGCAGTACTTC
clone_size: -; d_call: -; j_call: TRBJ1-1; cdr3_length: 15; v_call: TRBV20-1; cdr3_aa: CSAQKGGHENTEAFF; cdr3_nt: TGCAGTGCCCAAAAGGGGGGGCATGAGAACACTGAAGCTTTCTTT
clone_size: -; d_call: TRBD2; j_call: TRBJ2-7; cdr3_length: 13; v_call: TRBV27; cdr3_aa: CASSSVLADEQYF; cdr3_nt: TGTGCCAGCAGTTCTGTGCTAGCGGACGAGCAGTACTTC
clone_size: -; d_call: -; j_call: TRBJ2-7; cdr3_length: 13; v_call: TRBV7-2; cdr3_aa: CASSARLLYEQYF; cdr3_nt: TGTGCCAGCAGCGCCCGTCTTCTCTACGAGCAGTACTTC
clone_size: -; d_call: TRBD2; j_call: TRBJ2-1; cdr3_length: 19; v_call: TRBV7-2; cdr3_aa: CASSLGLRDYPSSYNEQFF; cdr3_nt: TGTGCCAGCAGCTTAGGCCTCCGGGACTACCCTAGCTCCTACAATGAGCAGTTCTTC
clone_size: few; d_call: -; j_call: TRBJ2-4; cdr3_length: 14; v_call: TRBV6-5; cdr3_aa: CASSYSGRGDIQYF; cdr3_nt: TGTGCCAGCAGTTACTCCGGCAGAGGGGACATTCAGTACTTC
clone_size: few; d_call: TRBD2; j_call: TRBJ2-7; cdr3_length: 16; v_call: TRBV7-2; cdr3_aa: CASSLVLQREGQGQYF; cdr3_nt: TGTGCCAGCAGCTTAGTCCTTCAGCGGGAGGGCCAAGGGCAGTACTTC
clone_size: few; d_call: TRBD1; j_call: TRBJ1-6; cdr3_length: 14; v_call: TRBV10-3; cdr3_aa: CAISVTGEDSPLHF; cdr3_nt: TGTGCCATCAGTGTGACAGGGGAGGATTCACCCCTCCACTTT
clone_size: few; d_call: TRBD2; j_call: TRBJ2-7; cdr3_length: 14; v_call: TRBV27; cdr3_aa: CASSSGSSPYEQYF; cdr3_nt: TGTGCCAGCAGTAGCGGGAGTTCCCCCTACGAGCAGTACTTC
clone_size: once; d_call: TRBD1; j_call: TRBJ2-3; cdr3_length: 14; v_call: TRBV29-1; cdr3_aa: CSVDQGVSTDTQYF; cdr3_nt: TGCAGCGTTGACCAGGGGGTGAGCACAGATACGCAGTATTTT
clone_size: few; d_call: -; j_call: TRBJ2-1; cdr3_length: 15; v_call: TRBV11-2; cdr3_aa: CASTPDPANYNEQFF; cdr3_nt: TGTGCCAGCACCCCGGATCCAGCAAACTACAATGAGCAGTTCTTC
clone_size: -; d_call: -; j_call: TRBJ1-1; cdr3_length: 12; v_call: TRBV7-8; cdr3_aa: CASSLWGAEAFF; cdr3_nt: TGTGCCAGCAGCTTATGGGGGGCTGAAGCTTTCTTT
clone_size: few; d_call: TRBD2; j_call: TRBJ2-1; cdr3_length: 13; v_call: TRBV29-1; cdr3_aa: CSASGRARNEQFF; cdr3_nt: TGCAGCGCTAGCGGGAGGGCCAGGAATGAGCAGTTCTTC